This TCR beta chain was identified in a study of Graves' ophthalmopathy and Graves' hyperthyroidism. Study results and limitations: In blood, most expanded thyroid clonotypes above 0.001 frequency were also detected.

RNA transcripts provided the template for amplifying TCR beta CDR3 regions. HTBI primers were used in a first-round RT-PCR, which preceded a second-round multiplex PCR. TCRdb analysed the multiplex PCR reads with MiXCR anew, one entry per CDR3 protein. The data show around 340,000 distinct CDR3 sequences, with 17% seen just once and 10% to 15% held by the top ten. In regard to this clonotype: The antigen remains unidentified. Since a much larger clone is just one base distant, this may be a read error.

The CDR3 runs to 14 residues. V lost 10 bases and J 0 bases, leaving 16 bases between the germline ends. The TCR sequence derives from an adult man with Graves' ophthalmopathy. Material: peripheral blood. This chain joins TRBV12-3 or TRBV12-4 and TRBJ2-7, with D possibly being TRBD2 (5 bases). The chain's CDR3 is CANTLGVSSYEQYF. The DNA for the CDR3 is TGTGCCAACACCCTCGGGGTAAGCTCCTACGAGCAGTACTTC.